This is a list of T cell receptor beta chains from one sample in a study of blood T cell repertoires in COVID-19. Using immunoSEQ multiplex PCR, the repertoire was profiled, and TCRdb retains in-frame clones only, with some absent. Of 150,000 to 200,000 clones in the sample, 78% were seen once. Sequencing used peripheral blood. Receptors were obtained from a woman older than 75 with acute or convalescent COVID-19. The CDR3 runs from the conserved cysteine through the conserved F or W. A D gene is named only where the DNA matches it firmly. Rows give clone size only sometimes, using once, few, many, or a class for an expanded clone.

TRBV6-6	TRBJ1-4	.	.	CASYRGNEKLFF	TGTGCCAGCTATCGGGGTAATGAAAAACTGTTTTTT
TRBV28	TRBJ1-5	TRBD1	.	CACREGASNQPQHF	TGTGCCTGTCGAGAGGGGGCTAGCAATCAGCCCCAGCATTTT
TRBV2	TRBJ1-4	TRBD1	.	CASSRDRGDEKLFF	TGTGCCAGCAGTAGGGACAGGGGCGATGAAAAACTGTTTTTT
TRBV19	TRBJ1-1	.	.	CASLTGMENTEAFF	TGTGCCAGCCTCACAGGGATGGAGAACACTGAAGCTTTCTTT
TRBV28	TRBJ1-4	TRBD1	.	CASSPGTGGKEKLFF	TGTGCCAGCAGCCCCGGGACAGGGGGCAAGGAAAAACTGTTTTTT
TRBV7-9	TRBJ1-6	.	.	CASSLATRLNSPLHF	TGTGCCAGCAGCTTAGCGACACGTTTGAATTCACCCCTCCACTTT
TRBV19	TRBJ1-1	TRBD1	few	CASRRQGVHRTEAFF	TGTGCCAGTAGGCGACAGGGGGTCCATCGAACTGAAGCTTTCTTT
TRBV6-5	TRBJ2-7	TRBD2	few	CATHPAGANSYEQYF	TGTGCCACTCACCCAGCGGGAGCCAACTCCTACGAGCAGTACTTC
TRBV6-2/TRBV6-3	TRBJ2-7	TRBD2	.	CASSLSSGGPLEQYF	TGTGCCAGCAGCCTCTCCAGCGGGGGGCCTCTCGAGCAGTACTTC
TRBV6-1	TRBJ2-7	.	.	CASSEKSGFMNSYEQYF	TGTGCCAGCAGTGAAAAATCAGGCTTTATGAATTCCTACGAGCAGTACTTC
TRBV6-5	TRBJ1-1	.	.	CASKRSPNTEAFF	TGTGCCAGCAAGCGCAGCCCGAACACTGAAGCTTTCTTT
TRBV2	TRBJ1-1	TRBD1	.	CASRGQQNTEAFF	TGTGCCAGCAGGGGACAGCAGAACACTGAAGCTTTCTTT
TRBV19	TRBJ2-2	.	.	CASSPVAGNTGELFF	TGTGCCAGTAGCCCAGTTGCGGGGAACACCGGGGAGCTGTTTTTT
TRBV11-3	TRBJ2-2	TRBD1	.	CASSASQGANTGELFF	TGTGCCAGCAGCGCGTCCCAGGGGGCGAACACCGGGGAGCTGTTTTTT
TRBV18	TRBJ2-1	.	.	CASSGGNYNEQFF	TGTGCCAGCTCTGGGGGGAACTACAATGAGCAGTTCTTC
TRBV6-5	TRBJ1-1	TRBD1	few	CASSRTGGMNTEAFF	TGTGCCAGCAGTCGGACAGGGGGAATGAACACTGAAGCTTTCTTT
TRBV11-2	TRBJ1-1	TRBD1	.	CASSVGQGIVRTEAFF	TGTGCCAGCAGCGTGGGACAGGGGATTGTGAGGACTGAAGCTTTCTTT
TRBV3-1/TRBV3-2	TRBJ1-6	TRBD1	.	CASSPQGQGKNSPLHF	TGTGCCAGCAGCCCCCAGGGACAGGGGAAAAATTCACCCCTCCACTTT
TRBV30	TRBJ1-2	TRBD1	.	CATTTGGGYGYTF	TGTGCCACCACGACAGGGGGCGGCTATGGCTACACCTTC
TRBV23-1	TRBJ1-1	.	.	CASSSRVSASTEAFF	TGCGCCAGCTCCTCCCGGGTCTCCGCGAGCACTGAAGCTTTCTTT
TRBV19	TRBJ2-1	.	.	CASSVGTPPSYNEQFF	TGTGCCAGTAGTGTCGGGACACCCCCATCCTACAATGAGCAGTTCTTC
TRBV3-1/TRBV3-2	TRBJ2-2	TRBD1	.	CASSSGTGRAGELFF	TGTGCCAGCAGTTCCGGGACAGGGAGGGCCGGGGAGCTGTTTTTT
TRBV19	TRBJ1-4	.	.	CASSNQAAPNEKLFF	TGTGCCAGTAGTAACCAGGCCGCCCCGAATGAAAAACTGTTTTTT
TRBV28	TRBJ1-2	.	once	CASSAGYYGYTF	TGTGCCAGCAGTGCAGGGTACTATGGCTACACCTTC
TRBV18	TRBJ2-7	.	.	CASSHAGPYEQYF	TGTGCCAGCTCACACGCAGGGCCCTACGAGCAGTACTTC
TRBV7-6	TRBJ2-7	.	.	CASSLDQGSSYEQYF	TGTGCCAGCAGCTTAGATCAGGGTAGCTCCTACGAGCAGTACTTC
TRBV6-6	TRBJ2-7	TRBD2	.	CASRGSGNQAYEQYF	TGTGCCAGCAGGGGCAGCGGGAACCAGGCCTACGAGCAGTACTTC
TRBV6-1	TRBJ2-1	TRBD1	.	CASSETGTGNDGYEQFF	TGTGCCAGCAGTGAAACCGGGACAGGGAACGACGGGTATGAGCAGTTCTTC
TRBV3-1/TRBV3-2	TRBJ1-3	.	.	CASSQRSFGGSTSGNTIYF	TGTGCCAGCAGCCAAAGGTCCTTCGGCGGATCCACCTCTGGAAACACCATATATTTT
TRBV7-2	TRBJ2-6	.	once	CASSLRGGERSGANVLTF	TGTGCCAGCAGCTTAAGGGGGGGCGAACGCTCTGGGGCCAACGTCCTGACTTTC
TRBV11-3	TRBJ1-4	TRBD1	.	CASSLSARTGAEKLFF	TGTGCCAGCAGCTTGTCCGCGAGGACAGGGGCAGAAAAACTGTTTTTT
TRBV3-1/TRBV3-2	TRBJ1-1	.	once	CASSQGLMNTEAFF	TGTGCCAGCAGCCAAGGTCTAATGAACACTGAAGCTTTCTTT
TRBV10-1	TRBJ2-1	TRBD1	.	CASSVSRGQEQFF	TGCGCCAGCAGTGTGAGCAGGGGGCAGGAGCAGTTCTTC
TRBV30	TRBJ2-1	TRBD2	.	CAGRLAGARNNEQFF	TGTGCCGGCCGACTAGCGGGGGCCAGGAACAATGAGCAGTTCTTC
TRBV29-1	TRBJ1-3	.	.	CSVTGPSGGNTIYF	TGCAGCGTTACCGGACCGTCAGGGGGAAACACCATATATTTT
TRBV14	TRBJ1-1	.	.	CASSQWSYTEAFF	TGTGCCAGCAGCCAATGGAGTTACACTGAAGCTTTCTTT
TRBV7-2	TRBJ1-2	.	.	CASSSDRANYGYTF	TGTGCCAGCAGCTCGGACAGAGCAAACTATGGCTACACCTTC
TRBV6-1	TRBJ2-5	TRBD2	.	CASSEVPGGLAKETQYF	TGTGCCAGCAGTGAAGTCCCTGGGGGACTAGCGAAAGAGACCCAGTACTTC
TRBV7-6	TRBJ2-1	.	once	CASSSTGNEQFF	TGTGCCAGCAGCTCCACCGGCAATGAGCAGTTCTTC
TRBV2	TRBJ2-7	TRBD1	once	CASKGQGASYEQYF	TGTGCCAGCAAAGGACAGGGGGCCTCCTACGAGCAGTACTTC
TRBV29-1	TRBJ1-2	TRBD1	.	CSVGDRVDGYTF	TGCAGCGTTGGGGACAGGGTTGATGGCTACACCTTC
TRBV5-1	TRBJ1-3	TRBD1	once	CASSLMTGLTGNTIYF	TGCGCCAGCAGCCTGATGACAGGGTTGACTGGAAACACCATATATTTT
TRBV28	TRBJ1-4	TRBD1	.	CASSPGQGTEKLFF	TGTGCCAGCAGTCCGGGACAGGGTACTGAAAAACTGTTTTTT
TRBV28	TRBJ1-2	.	.	CASSLWTDYGYTF	TGTGCCAGCAGCTTATGGACAGACTATGGCTACACCTTC
TRBV7-3	TRBJ2-7	TRBD2	once	CASSSAGTSTNEQYF	TGTGCCAGCAGCTCAGCCGGGACTAGCACCAACGAGCAGTACTTC
TRBV11-2	TRBJ2-7	.	.	CASSSIATYEQYF	TGTGCCAGCAGCTCAATCGCAACTTACGAGCAGTACTTC
TRBV25-1	TRBJ2-1	.	.	CASSNFWASAENEQFF	TGTGCCAGCAGTAACTTTTGGGCTAGCGCAGAGAATGAGCAGTTCTTC
TRBV10-3	TRBJ1-5	TRBD1	once	CAISPGQDNQPQHF	TGTGCCATCAGTCCCGGACAGGATAATCAGCCCCAGCATTTT
TRBV6-1	TRBJ2-6	.	.	CASSDSGQSGANVLTF	TGTGCCAGCAGTGATTCCGGTCAATCCGGGGCCAACGTCCTGACTTTC
TRBV7-2	TRBJ2-7	TRBD1	once	CASSPGTGPSYEQYF	TGTGCCAGCAGCCCCGGGACAGGGCCCTCCTACGAGCAGTACTTC
TRBV5-1	TRBJ1-4	TRBD1	.	CASSLRTGGRVNEKLFF	TGCGCCAGCAGCCTCCGGACAGGGGGCAGGGTTAATGAAAAACTGTTTTTT
TRBV3-1/TRBV3-2	TRBJ2-3	TRBD1	.	CASSQDRRTGVTDTQYF	TGTGCCAGCAGCCAAGATCGACGGACAGGGGTTACAGATACGCAGTATTTT
TRBV4-1	TRBJ2-1	TRBD1	few	CASSPADRGQADEQFF	TGCGCCAGCAGCCCCGCGGACAGGGGCCAAGCCGATGAGCAGTTCTTC
TRBV7-9	TRBJ1-2	.	.	CASSLQQAYGYTF	TGTGCCAGCAGCTTACAACAGGCGTATGGCTACACCTTC
TRBV7-9	TRBJ1-1	.	.	CASSVGPAEAFF	TGTGCCAGCAGCGTTGGGCCTGCAGAAGCTTTCTTT
TRBV25-1	TRBJ1-5	.	.	CASSDRDQPQHF	TGTGCCAGCAGTGACCGGGATCAGCCCCAGCATTTT
TRBV15	TRBJ1-4	TRBD1	.	CATSRRTGAFEKLFF	TGTGCCACCAGCAGGCGGACAGGGGCTTTTGAAAAACTGTTTTTT
TRBV9	TRBJ1-4	.	.	CASSVEGGGTNEKLFF	TGTGCCAGCAGCGTAGAGGGAGGGGGTACTAATGAAAAACTGTTTTTT
TRBV4-2	TRBJ1-1	TRBD1	.	CASSQPGQGRDTEAFF	TGTGCCAGCAGCCAACCTGGACAGGGTCGCGACACTGAAGCTTTCTTT